The rows below give T cell receptor beta chains drawn from one sample of a study of OX40 agonist ivuxolimab in advanced cancers. The repertoire was sequenced with immunoSEQ multiplex PCR; TCRdb's copy has only in-frame clones and lacks some. The table has around 60,000 clones, 91% seen once; the top ten hold approximately 0.44%. This material consisted of CD4+ or CD8+ T cells sorted from blood, taken in a trial of the OX40 agonist ivuxolimab. The receptors were sampled from an adult with an advanced solid tumor such as melanoma, head and neck, liver or kidney cancer. Each CDR3 is given with its conserved first and last residue. A D gene is named only where the DNA matches it firmly. Clone size is not always given. Where it is, it says once, few, many or a class for expanded clones.

DNA: TGTGCCAGCCCAGCGGGGGAACTAAGCTCCTACAATGAGCAGTTCTTC; CDR3: CASPAGELSSYNEQFF; J: TRBJ2-1; D: TRBD2; size: -; V: TRBV2
DNA: TGTGCCAGCAGCTCCGGGACAGGGGGCGCCGAGCAGTACTTC; CDR3: CASSSGTGGAEQYF; J: TRBJ2-7; D: TRBD1; size: -; V: TRBV6-6
DNA: TGCGCCAGCAGCTTGTGGAACGGGGGAGTCCAAGAGACCCAGTACTTC; CDR3: CASSLWNGGVQETQYF; J: TRBJ2-5; D: -; size: -; V: TRBV5-1
DNA: TGTGCTAGTGGTTTGGGCCAGTTTAAGGAGCAGTACTTC; CDR3: CASGLGQFKEQYF; J: TRBJ2-7; D: -; size: -; V: TRBV12-5
DNA: TGTGCCGTCGGCGACCCGCGGCGGACCCAGTACTTC; CDR3: CAVGDPRRTQYF; J: TRBJ2-5; D: -; size: -; V: TRBV6-5
DNA: TGCGCCAGCAGCTGGACAGGGGAGGGTAGCGAGCAGTACTTC; CDR3: CASSWTGEGSEQYF; J: TRBJ2-7; D: TRBD1; size: -; V: TRBV5-1
DNA: TGTGCCAGCAGTCAGGGGTGGTACGGACAGGGAAAGGCCCTTGGCTACACCTTC; CDR3: CASSQGWYGQGKALGYTF; J: TRBJ1-2; D: TRBD1; size: -; V: TRBV7-9
DNA: TGTGCCAGCAGTAAAACCGGGACGGACTATGGCTACACCTTC; CDR3: CASSKTGTDYGYTF; J: TRBJ1-2; D: -; size: -; V: TRBV25-1
DNA: TGTGCCAGCAGCTCACCGGGACTAGCGGGAGGGAACGAGCAGTACTTC; CDR3: CASSSPGLAGGNEQYF; J: TRBJ2-7; D: TRBD2; size: -; V: TRBV7-9
DNA: TGTGCCAGCTCACCCCGAATAGACCAAGAGACCCAGTACTTC; CDR3: CASSPRIDQETQYF; J: TRBJ2-5; D: -; size: -; V: TRBV18
DNA: TGCGCCAGCAGCCAAGAACGAGTCCGGGGGGGACAAGAGACCCAGTACTTC; CDR3: CASSQERVRGGQETQYF; J: TRBJ2-5; D: TRBD2; size: -; V: TRBV4-1
DNA: TGTGCCAGTAGTATCAGTACAGGGGGTACTAATGAAAAACTGTTTTTT; CDR3: CASSISTGGTNEKLFF; J: TRBJ1-4; D: TRBD1; size: -; V: TRBV19
DNA: TGTGCCAGCCGCATTCGGGGGCAACGGCAGCCCCAGCATTTT; CDR3: CASRIRGQRQPQHF; J: TRBJ1-5; D: -; size: -; V: TRBV27
DNA: TGTGCCAGCAGCTTGCACCGCGGTCAGCCCCAGCATTTT; CDR3: CASSLHRGQPQHF; J: TRBJ1-5; D: -; size: once; V: TRBV5-6
DNA: TGTGCCAGCAATCAACAGGGAGCCCCCTACGAGCAGTACTTC; CDR3: CASNQQGAPYEQYF; J: TRBJ2-7; D: -; size: once; V: TRBV6-5
DNA: TGTGCCAGCTCGCTAAGACCTTACGAGCAGTACTTC; CDR3: CASSLRPYEQYF; J: TRBJ2-7; D: -; size: -; V: TRBV2
DNA: TGTGCCAGCCGGCAGTTGCACTATGGCTACACCTTC; CDR3: CASRQLHYGYTF; J: TRBJ1-2; D: -; size: -; V: TRBV6-5
DNA: TGTGCCAGCAGCCTACAAGGACAGTACGAGCAGTACTTC; CDR3: CASSLQGQYEQYF; J: TRBJ2-7; D: -; size: -; V: TRBV5-5
DNA: TGTGCCAGCAGCCGGCCTAGCGGGACGAACAATGAGCAGTTCTTC; CDR3: CASSRPSGTNNEQFF; J: TRBJ2-1; D: TRBD2; size: -; V: TRBV6-5
DNA: TGTGCCAGCAGTTTATGGGGGGAGTGGGGTATCTACGAGCAGTACTTC; CDR3: CASSLWGEWGIYEQYF; J: TRBJ2-7; D: -; size: -; V: TRBV28
DNA: TGTGCCAGCGAGGAGGATCCGCGAGACTACGAGCAGTACTTC; CDR3: CASEEDPRDYEQYF; J: TRBJ2-7; D: -; size: -; V: TRBV2
DNA: TGTGCCAGCAGTGTACAGGCCTCAAACACTGAAGCTTTCTTT; CDR3: CASSVQASNTEAFF; J: TRBJ1-1; D: -; size: -; V: TRBV6-5
DNA: TGCGCCAGCAGCACGGACGGACAGGGGATTTCCAGCTTC; CDR3: CASSTDGQGISSF; J: TRBJ1-2; D: TRBD1; size: -; V: TRBV5-1
DNA: TGTGCCAGTAGTAACCGGGACAGGGGATTCTCTGGGGCCAACGTCCTGACTTTC; CDR3: CASSNRDRGFSGANVLTF; J: TRBJ2-6; D: TRBD1; size: once; V: TRBV19
DNA: TGCGCCAGCACCAACGGAATATCAGGAATCTACGAGCAGTACTTC; CDR3: CASTNGISGIYEQYF; J: TRBJ2-7; D: -; size: -; V: TRBV5-1
DNA: TGCGCCAGCATGACTAGCGGGAGTGCCAATGAGCAGTTCTTC; CDR3: CASMTSGSANEQFF; J: TRBJ2-1; D: TRBD2; size: -; V: TRBV5-1
DNA: TGTGCCAGCAGCAGGGACAGCGTACTTACGCAGTATTTT; CDR3: CASSRDSVLTQYF; J: TRBJ2-3; D: TRBD1; size: -; V: TRBV6-5
DNA: TGTGCCAGCAGCTTGGCAGGGGGCGACGCCTACGAGCAGTACTTC; CDR3: CASSLAGGDAYEQYF; J: TRBJ2-7; D: TRBD1; size: -; V: TRBV7-2
DNA: TGTGCCAGCAGTTCTAGCGGCCTTGGGAAGGGTGAGCAGTTCTTC; CDR3: CASSSSGLGKGEQFF; J: TRBJ2-1; D: TRBD2; size: -; V: TRBV6-5
DNA: TGTGCCAGCAGCGCGGCGGGCCCTCGATACGAGCAGTACTTC; CDR3: CASSAAGPRYEQYF; J: TRBJ2-7; D: -; size: -; V: TRBV5-6
DNA: TGCGCCAGCAGCTTGGACGCACGGGAGTGGGGCGAGCAGTACTTC; CDR3: CASSLDAREWGEQYF; J: TRBJ2-7; D: -; size: -; V: TRBV5-1
DNA: TGCAGCGTGCAAGGGGAGACCCAGTACTTC; CDR3: CSVQGETQYF; J: TRBJ2-5; D: -; size: -; V: TRBV29-1
DNA: TGTGCCAGCAGCTTATCGCTAGCGGGAACCTACGAGCAGTACTTC; CDR3: CASSLSLAGTYEQYF; J: TRBJ2-7; D: TRBD2; size: once; V: TRBV5-5
DNA: TGTGCCAGCAGGTCAGGAAAGGCAACTAATGAAAAACTGTTTTTT; CDR3: CASRSGKATNEKLFF; J: TRBJ1-4; D: -; size: -; V: TRBV5-4
DNA: TGTGCCAGCAGTTATGTGAGTAGAGGCACAGATACGCAGTATTTT; CDR3: CASSYVSRGTDTQYF; J: TRBJ2-3; D: -; size: -; V: TRBV6-5
DNA: TGTGCCAGTAGTATAGGAGGTAGCGGGAGCGTGGATACGCAGTATTTT; CDR3: CASSIGGSGSVDTQYF; J: TRBJ2-3; D: TRBD2; size: -; V: TRBV19
DNA: TGTGCCAGCAGTTTGTCCAGGGCTTCCTACGAGCAGTACTTC; CDR3: CASSLSRASYEQYF; J: TRBJ2-7; D: -; size: -; V: TRBV27
DNA: TGTGCCAGCTCACCTCTCGGACAGGGGGGTGAAGCTTTCTTT; CDR3: CASSPLGQGGEAFF; J: TRBJ1-1; D: TRBD1; size: -; V: TRBV18
DNA: TGTGCCAGCTCACCACAGGGGGCGGTCGGGAACACTGAAGCTTTCTTT; CDR3: CASSPQGAVGNTEAFF; J: TRBJ1-1; D: TRBD1; size: once; V: TRBV18
DNA: TGTGCCAGCAGTCCGACAGGGGAAAACACTGAAGCTTTCTTT; CDR3: CASSPTGENTEAFF; J: TRBJ1-1; D: TRBD1; size: -; V: TRBV2
DNA: TGCGCCAGCAGCTCAACCGGGACAGGGGCCTACGAGCAGTACTTC; CDR3: CASSSTGTGAYEQYF; J: TRBJ2-7; D: TRBD1; size: -; V: TRBV5-1
DNA: TGTGCCTGGGAACGTTCGGCTAATGACAAACTGTTTTTT; CDR3: CAWERSANDKLFF; J: TRBJ1-4; D: -; size: -; V: TRBV30
DNA: TGTGCCAGCAGCCAAAGACAGGGGAGCTCCTACGAGCAGTACTTC; CDR3: CASSQRQGSSYEQYF; J: TRBJ2-7; D: TRBD1; size: -; V: TRBV5-5
DNA: TGTGCCAGCGGCAAGGGACCGACGGGACTAGCGGGAGGGCTAAAGACCCAGTACTTC; CDR3: CASGKGPTGLAGGLKTQYF; J: TRBJ2-5; D: TRBD2; size: -; V: TRBV11-3
DNA: TGTGCCAGCAGCGTCTATACAGGGCCATTCGATACGCAGTATTTT; CDR3: CASSVYTGPFDTQYF; J: TRBJ2-3; D: -; size: -; V: TRBV9
DNA: TGTGCCAGCAGTGAACAGGCCGGGGCTCAGCCCCAGCATTTT; CDR3: CASSEQAGAQPQHF; J: TRBJ1-5; D: -; size: -; V: TRBV2
DNA: TGCGCCAGCAGTGACCGGACAGGGAGTGGAAACACCATATATTTT; CDR3: CASSDRTGSGNTIYF; J: TRBJ1-3; D: TRBD1; size: -; V: TRBV10-1
DNA: TGTGCCAGCAGCTTGCAGGGGACCCTCTCTGGAAACACCATATATTTT; CDR3: CASSLQGTLSGNTIYF; J: TRBJ1-3; D: -; size: -; V: TRBV5-5
DNA: TGCGCCAGCAGTGAGTCGAGTTCGGATAGCGGGAGCCATCGCTCCTACGAGCAGTACTTC; CDR3: CASSESSSDSGSHRSYEQYF; J: TRBJ2-7; D: TRBD2; size: -; V: TRBV10-1
DNA: TGTGCCAGCAGTAGTCTACTGACAGGTCTGAACACCGGGGAGCTGTTTTTT; CDR3: CASSSLLTGLNTGELFF; J: TRBJ2-2; D: -; size: -; V: TRBV7-9
DNA: TGTGCCTGGGGCCGGGGAGGGGGTGACTACGAGCAGTACTTC; CDR3: CAWGRGGGDYEQYF; J: TRBJ2-7; D: -; size: -; V: TRBV30
DNA: TGTGCCAGCAGTTCCTTCCGGGACAGGCCCAACTATGGCTACACCTTC; CDR3: CASSSFRDRPNYGYTF; J: TRBJ1-2; D: TRBD1; size: -; V: TRBV27
DNA: TGTGCCAGCAGCAACCTAGCAGCGAACACCGGGGAGCTGTTTTTT; CDR3: CASSNLAANTGELFF; J: TRBJ2-2; D: -; size: -; V: TRBV7-2